A single sample gave rise to the 32 T cell receptor beta chains below, sequenced in a study of human thymus T cells. The protocol was immunoSEQ multiplex PCR, while the TCRdb copy is restricted to in-frame clones and leaves out a portion. The sample has about 50,000 clones; roughly 94% are singletons. Source material: blood. The receptors come from a girl under three years old with a congenital heart defect but otherwise immunologically healthy.

The chain joins TRBV19 to TRBJ1-2; possibly TRBD1 for D (6 bases). Looked up from germline, CDR1 is LNHDA and CDR2 is SQIVND (reference sequence). The CDR3 extends over 14 amino acids. Trimming left V 8 bases short and J 4 bases short, with 17 bases between. CDR3 in amino acids: CASAQGSLAYGYTF. The CDR3 DNA reads as TGTGCCAGTGCCCAGGGGAGTCTAGCCTATGGCTACACCTTC.

The J gene is TRBJ2-1, the V gene TRBV28; possibly TRBD1 or TRBD2 for D (6 bases each). Trimming took off 5 bases at V and 0 bases at J, with 14 bases between the two ends. The CDR3 is 16 residues long. Germline V lookup: CDR1 MDHEN, CDR2 SYDVKM. The CDR3, as DNA: TGTGCCAGCAGTAATACAAGGGGGGCCTCCTACAATGAGCAGTTCTTC. Translation: CASSNTRGASYNEQFF.

The chain links TRBV5-1 to TRBJ2-5; 11 bases align to TRBD2. This CDR3 region has 16 residues. CDR1 and CDR2 (germline): SGHRS, YFSETQ. The V segment lost 0 bases and the J segment 5 bases; nucleotides outside the gene matches: 6. The CDR3 spells CASSLGASGRLETQYF. CDR3 DNA sequence: TGCGCCAGCAGCTTGGGGGCTAGCGGGAGGTTGGAGACCCAGTACTTC.

The gene calls are TRBV30 and TRBJ1-6; no definite D call. CDR3 length: 15 residues. V was cut by 0 bases and J by 10 bases, with 16 bases left in between. Per germline, CDR1 GTSNPN and CDR2 SVGIG (reference sequence). The CDR3 nucleotides read TGTGCCTGGAGTGTACCCCCAGGCGGCGACTCACCCCTCCACTTT. Encoded protein: CAWSVPPGGDSPLHF.

The count of this clone is one. The chain uses TRBV11-2 and TRBJ2-1, with 7 bases identical to TRBD1. The junction had 12 bases not matched to a gene; V was cut back by 4 bases and J by 6 bases. The V gene's germline CDR1 is SGHAT and CDR2 FQNNGV. This CDR3 has 16 residues. CDR3 sequence (DNA): TGTGCCAGCAGCTACCGCCGCACCGGGACAGCCAATGAGCAGTTCTTC. Amino acid sequence: CASSYRRTGTANEQFF. Together with reference TRBV11-2 and TRBJ2-1, the CDR3 gives the full variable domain: EAGVAQSPRYKIIEKRQSVAFWCNPISGHATLYWYQQILGQGPKLLIQFQNNGVVDDSQLPKDRFSAERLKGVDSTLKIQPAKLEDSAVYLCASSYRRTGTANEQFFGPGTRLTVL.

This CDR3 is CASSGRGLETQYF. The CDR3 DNA reads TGTGCCAGCAGTGGGCGGGGGTTAGAGACCCAGTACTTC. The V gene is TRBV2, the J gene TRBJ2-5, with 7 bases fitting TRBD2. V gave up 4 bases and J gave up 4 bases; unmatched junction bases: 3. Germline-derived CDR1 and CDR2 are SNHLY and FYNNEI. The CDR3 has 13 amino acids.

This chain links TRBV11-2 with TRBJ1-5; D unresolved. Germline V CDR1 and CDR2: SGHAT, FQNNGV. The CDR3 consists of 15 residues. Trimming stripped 3 bases from V and 0 bases from J, with 9 bases between. CDR3 DNA sequence: TGTGCCAGCAGCTTCGATAGGTATAGCAATCAGCCCCAGCATTTT. Translation: CASSFDRYSNQPQHF.

The chain is built from TRBV5-4 and TRBJ2-4; 7 bases are shared with TRBD2. Germline assignment: CDR1 SGHNT and CDR2 YYREEE (reference sequence). V lost 0 bases to trimming and J lost 7 bases; unmatched junction nucleotides: 7. This CDR3 has 15 residues. CDR3 nucleotides: TGTGCCAGCAGCTTGGAACCGGGGAGGGAGAACATTCAGTACTTC. This translates into CASSLEPGRENIQYF.

The chain combines TRBV27 with TRBJ2-1; tentatively, D is TRBD1 (5 bases). Trimming removed 5 bases at V and 7 bases at J, with 9 bases between. CDR3 length: 12 amino acids. CDR1 MNHEY and CDR2 SMNVEV come from the germline V gene (reference sequence). CDR3 residues: CASSQGYNEQFF. In DNA, the CDR3 is TGTGCCAGCAGTCAGGGCTATAATGAGCAGTTCTTC.

This chain connects TRBV7-8 to TRBJ1-5, with D hard to call. V gave up 4 bases and J gave up 0 bases, with 16 bases separating them. This CDR3 has 17 amino acids. Germline V lookup: CDR1 SGHVS, CDR2 FQNEAQ. DNA for the CDR3: TGTGCCAGCAGCTACGGACCTTCGAAAAATAGCAATCAGCCCCAGCATTTT. Translation: CASSYGPSKNSNQPQHF.

The chain employs TRBV28 and TRBJ2-3; 9 bases align to TRBD2. Looked up from germline, CDR1 is MDHEN and CDR2 is SYDVKM. After removal of 4 bases from V and 3 bases from J, the junction contained 11 bases not matched to a gene. This CDR3 contains 17 residues. The CDR3 spells CASSYPTGGRGTDTQYF. DNA of the CDR3: TGTGCCAGCAGTTACCCAACTGGCGGGAGGGGAACAGATACGCAGTATTTT.

This chain connects TRBV5-6 to TRBJ2-3; D remains unclear. Between the trimmed V and J ends, which lost 4 bases and 2 bases, there was a span of 17 bases. The CDR3 sequence is 16 residues long. Germline CDR1 SGHDT, CDR2 YYEEEE. The DNA of the CDR3 is TGTGCCAGCAGCCCTCGCTGGCAAGCTTCCACAGATACGCAGTATTTT. It specifies CASSPRWQASTDTQYF.

The chain employs TRBV5-1 and TRBJ2-5; 7 nucleotides agree with TRBD2. After removal of 0 bases from V and 1 base from J, the junction contained 3 bases not matched to a gene. This CDR3 comprises 15 residues. In germline, CDR1 is SGHRS, CDR2 YFSETQ. The CDR3 nucleotides are TGCGCCAGCAGCTTGGTAGCGGGCCCCCAAGAGACCCAGTACTTC. It is translated as CASSLVAGPQETQYF.

The gene calls are TRBV2 and TRBJ1-6; D might be TRBD1 (5 bases). Per the germline V gene, CDR1 is SNHLY and CDR2 is FYNNEI. Trimming shortened V by 6 bases and J by 8 bases, and 11 bases separated the two germline ends. The CDR3 loop spans 13 amino acids. The CDR3 DNA follows: TGTGCCAGCAGCCGGGACGCCCATTCACCCCTCCACTTT. Translated, it gives CASSRDAHSPLHF.

The chain links TRBV30 to TRBJ2-3, with 7 bases matching TRBD2. Germline values: CDR1 GTSNPN, CDR2 SVGIG (reference sequence). Germline trimming cut 0 bases from V and 3 bases from J; bases unmatched to any gene: 3. The CDR3 extends over 14 amino acids. CDR3 sequence: CAWSVNGRTDTQYF. DNA for the CDR3: TGTGCCTGGAGTGTCAACGGGAGGACAGATACGCAGTATTTT.

The gene calls are TRBV4-1 and TRBJ2-2, with 7 bases matching TRBD1. V lost 0 bases and J lost 0; bases outside the gene matches: 4. The CDR3 covers 17 residues. Germline loops: CDR1 MGHRA, CDR2 YSYEKL. The CDR3 DNA sequence: TGCGCCAGCAGCCAAGAGGGGCAGGGGGCGAACACCGGGGAGCTGTTTTTT. Translating gives CASSQEGQGANTGELFF.

The chain recombines TRBV4-1 with TRBJ2-5; D uncertain. The J call is uncertain, as TRBJ2-7 better fits the DNA end. The CDR3 sequence is 15 residues long. Germline V gene lookup returns CDR1 MGHRA and CDR2 YSYEKL. In DNA form, the CDR3 reads TGCGCCAGCAGCCAAGCGGTTGCAGGTCACTACGAGCAGTACTTC. Its translation: CASSQAVAGHYEQYF.

This rearrangement joins TRBV15 to TRBJ2-5; TRBD1 agrees at 8 bases. The junction had 10 bases not matched to a gene; V was cut back by 0 bases and J by 7 bases. CDR1 LNHNV and CDR2 YYDKDF come from the germline V gene (reference sequence). The CDR3 length is 16 residues. CDR3 nucleotides: TGTGCCACCAGCAGAGAACGGACAGGGAGAATCGTGACCCAGTACTTC. Its translation is CATSRERTGRIVTQYF.

The chain is built from TRBV6-7 and TRBJ2-2, with TRBD2 as a possible D gene (6 bases). TRBV6-7 is an ORF, and what it does is uncertain. Between the trimmed V and J ends, which lost 4 bases and 10 bases, there was a span of 25 bases. This CDR3 spans 17 amino acids. The CDR3 DNA reads TGTGCCAGCAGTTCTGAGTTTACGGGGAGGAGGGCGCAGGAGCTGTTTTTT. It specifies CASSSEFTGRRAQELFF.

The rearrangement links TRBV19 to TRBJ1-1; TRBD1 matches at 9 bases. Germline-derived CDR1 and CDR2 are LNHDA and SQIVND (reference sequence). Trimming took 7 bases from V and 0 from J; bases not matched to a gene: 9. The CDR3 totals 16 residues. In DNA, the CDR3 is TGTGCCAGTATCGAGACAGGGGGTCTCCTGAACACTGAAGCTTTCTTT. It specifies CASIETGGLLNTEAFF. The whole variable domain, filled in from reference TRBV19 and TRBJ1-1, reads DGGITQSPKYLFRKEGQNVTLSCEQNLNHDAMYWYRQDPGQGLRLIYYSQIVNDFQKGDIAEGYSVSREKKESFPLTVTSAQKNPTAFYLCASIETGGLLNTEAFFGQGTRLTVV.

The rearrangement joins TRBV7-6 to TRBJ1-5; D not certain. The CDR3 covers 13 residues. Trimming removed 5 bases from V and 4 bases from J, with 9 bases in between. Germline V gene data show CDR1 as SGHVS and CDR2 as FNYEAQ. CDR3 in amino acids: CASSGLMNQPQHF. In nucleotides, the CDR3 is TGTGCCAGCAGCGGACTGATGAATCAGCCCCAGCATTTT.

This rearrangement joins TRBV4-2 to TRBJ1-1; perhaps TRBD1 as D (6 bases). Germline V lookup: CDR1 LGHNA, CDR2 YNFKEQ. Trimming took 0 bases from V and 2 from J, leaving 13 bases between them. The CDR3 sequence is 16 residues long. CDR3 sequence: CASSQDMRGGNTEAFF. The DNA for the CDR3 is TGTGCCAGCAGCCAAGATATGAGGGGGGGTAACACTGAAGCTTTCTTT.

The V and J genes are TRBV7-3 and TRBJ2-3; D remains unclear. Trimming left V 2 bases short and J 0 bases short, with 6 bases between. Per the germline V gene, CDR1 is SGHTA and CDR2 is FQGTGA. The length of the CDR3 is 14 residues. The CDR3 reads CASSLVPSTDTQYF. CDR3 nucleotide sequence: TGTGCCAGCAGCTTAGTCCCTAGCACAGATACGCAGTATTTT.

The chain carries TRBV7-7 and TRBJ1-3; D is unclear. The germline V gene has CDR1 SSHAT and CDR2 FNYEAQ (reference sequence). Trimming shortened V by 5 bases and J by 0 bases, and 17 bases separated the two germline ends. The length of the CDR3 is 17 residues. The CDR3 nucleotides are TGTGCCAGCAGCCCCCTGGTCAGCCTGAGCTCTGGAAACACCATATATTTT. It is translated as CASSPLVSLSSGNTIYF.

J is TRBJ2-7 and V is TRBV5-1; no reliable D call. Trimming removed 0 bases from V and 0 bases from J, with 19 bases in between. The length of the CDR3 is 18 residues. Germline V gives CDR1 SGHRS, CDR2 YFSETQ. In nucleotides, the CDR3 is TGCGCCAGCAGCTTGGGTCTTATGAGCTCGAGGAGCTCCTACGAGCAGTACTTC. As protein: CASSLGLMSSRSSYEQYF.

The genes are TRBV7-2 and TRBJ2-3, with a weak D call TRBD2 (6 bases). Deletions cut 3 bases from V and 0 bases from J, with 13 bases between. CDR3 length: 16 residues. CDR1 is SGHTA, CDR2 FQGNSA, per germline. CDR3 DNA sequence: TGTGCCAGCAGCTTGCAACGGCGGGAAAGCACAGATACGCAGTATTTT. Amino acids: CASSLQRRESTDTQYF.

This chain connects TRBV4-2 to TRBJ2-3; D assignment may be TRBD1 or TRBD2 (5 bases each). The V end lost 3 bases, the J end lost 3 bases, and 16 bases lay between the germline ends. The CDR3 has 16 amino acids. Per germline, CDR1 LGHNA and CDR2 YNFKEQ. The CDR3 DNA sequence: TGTGCCAGCAGCCACTTTTCCGGGGCGTCAACAGATACGCAGTATTTT. Its protein product is CASSHFSGASTDTQYF.

In this sample, this clone turned up once. The chain recombines TRBV11-2 with TRBJ1-2; TRBD1 might be the D (5 bases). Trimming pared 2 bases from V and 4 bases from J, leaving 14 bases between. Germline CDR1 reads SGHAT; CDR2 reads FQNNGV. The CDR3 runs to 15 residues. Here the CDR3 DNA reads TGTGCCAGCAGCTTAAGTTCGTGGCAGGGCTATGGCTACACCTTC. The encoded protein is CASSLSSWQGYGYTF. The full variable domain, rest sourced from reference TRBV11-2 and TRBJ1-2, is EAGVAQSPRYKIIEKRQSVAFWCNPISGHATLYWYQQILGQGPKLLIQFQNNGVVDDSQLPKDRFSAERLKGVDSTLKIQPAKLEDSAVYLCASSLSSWQGYGYTFGSGTRLTVV.

This chain joins TRBV10-3 and TRBJ1-1, with no clear D. Germline CDR1 reads ENHRY; CDR2 reads SYGVKD. Trimming shortened V by 4 bases and J by 1 base, and 10 bases separated the two germline ends. This CDR3 has 14 amino acids. The CDR3 region is CAISVVRTNTEAFF. The CDR3 bases are TGTGCCATCAGTGTGGTCCGAACGAACACTGAAGCTTTCTTT.

The chain links TRBV19 to TRBJ2-1; 8 bases match TRBD1. The CDR3 has 18 amino acids. With V trimmed by 0 bases and J by 0 bases, 7 bases remained unmatched. Germline V CDR1 and CDR2: LNHDA, SQIVND (reference sequence). The CDR3 reads CASSIDRGLMSSYNEQFF. CDR3 coding DNA: TGTGCCAGTAGTATAGACAGGGGGCTAATGAGCTCCTACAATGAGCAGTTCTTC.

The CDR3 here is CAITSTGYGYTF. The CDR3 coding sequence is TGTGCCATCACTTCTACAGGGTATGGCTACACCTTC. V is TRBV10-3 and J is TRBJ1-2; possibly TRBD1 for D (6 bases). The CDR3 runs 12 residues. Germline V gives CDR1 ENHRY, CDR2 SYGVKD. The V end was cut by 7 bases, the J end by 5 bases, with 11 bases between.

V gene TRBV9 combines with J gene TRBJ1-2; D gene uncertain. The length of the CDR3 is 13 residues. CDR1 and CDR2 from the germline V gene are SGDLS and YYNGEE. V lost 0 bases, J lost 1 base, and 4 bases lay in between. The CDR3 sequence is CASSVGVNYGYTF. The CDR3 coding sequence is TGTGCCAGCAGCGTAGGGGTTAACTATGGCTACACCTTC.